One T cell receptor (beta chain) is described in this entry. Its antigen is still unknown. Germline V gene sequence: CDR1 MGHRA, CDR2 YSYEKL. The CDR3 runs to 15 residues. Trimming left V 0 bases short and J 5 bases short, with 12 bases between. This entry belongs to a study of cytomegalovirus exposure and HLA in healthy donors. Study conclusions and caveats: TCR beta V- and J-gene trimming, according to a later analysis, was linked to a missense DCLRE1C variant. According to the study, roughly 160 TCR beta chains were cytomegalovirus-associated.

A multiplex PCR was run with 60 Vbeta primers and 13 Jbeta primers. Only in-frame clones appear in the TCRdb table, and some are missing; sequencing was by immunoSEQ multiplex PCR. The data contain approximately 190,000 clones, 65% to 85% of them seen just once; the ten biggest clones take up about 3.8%. The sequenced sample was PBMCs. The sequence was collected from a man between 50 and 59 years old in good health and CMV-seronegative. The J gene is TRBJ2-3, the V gene TRBV4-1; D gene unclear. CDR3 coding DNA: TGCGCCAGCAGCCAAGAGGGCCGCGTGGGAGATACGCAGTATTTT. It yields the protein CASSQEGRVGDTQYF.